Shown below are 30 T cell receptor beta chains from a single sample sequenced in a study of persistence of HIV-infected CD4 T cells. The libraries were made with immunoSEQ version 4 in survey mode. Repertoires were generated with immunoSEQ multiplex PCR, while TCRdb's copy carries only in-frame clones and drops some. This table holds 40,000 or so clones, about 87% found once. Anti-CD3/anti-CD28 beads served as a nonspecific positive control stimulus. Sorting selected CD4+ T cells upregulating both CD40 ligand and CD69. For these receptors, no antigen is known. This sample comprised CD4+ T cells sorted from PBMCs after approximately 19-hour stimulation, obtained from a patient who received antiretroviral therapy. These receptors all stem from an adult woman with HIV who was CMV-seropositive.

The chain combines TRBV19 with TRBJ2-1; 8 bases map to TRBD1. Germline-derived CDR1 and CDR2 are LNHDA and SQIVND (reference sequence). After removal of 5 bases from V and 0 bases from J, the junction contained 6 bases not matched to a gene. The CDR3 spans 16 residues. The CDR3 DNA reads TGTGCCAGTAGTGGAGAGACAGGGGTCTCCTACAATGAGCAGTTCTTC. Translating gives CASSGETGVSYNEQFF.

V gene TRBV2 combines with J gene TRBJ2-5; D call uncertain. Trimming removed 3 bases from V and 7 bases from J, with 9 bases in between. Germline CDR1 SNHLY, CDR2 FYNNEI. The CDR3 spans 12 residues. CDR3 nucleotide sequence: TGTGCCAGCAGTGACGCTCCGGGGACCCAGTACTTC. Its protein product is CASSDAPGTQYF.

For the CDR3, the DNA is TGCAGCGTTGTAGCCAGGGACATGAACACTGAAGCTTTCTTT. As protein: CSVVARDMNTEAFF. The chain carries TRBV29-1 and TRBJ1-1; weak D call: TRBD1 (6 bases). Trimming stripped 4 bases from V and 0 bases from J, with 12 bases between. The germline CDR1 and CDR2 sequences are SQVTM and ANQGSEA. The CDR3 contains 14 residues.

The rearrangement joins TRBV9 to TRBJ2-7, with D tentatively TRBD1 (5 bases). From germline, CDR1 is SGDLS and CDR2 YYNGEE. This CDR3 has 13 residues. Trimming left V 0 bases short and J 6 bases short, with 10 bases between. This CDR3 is CASSVVQGSEQYF. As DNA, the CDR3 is TGTGCCAGCAGCGTAGTTCAGGGAAGCGAGCAGTACTTC.

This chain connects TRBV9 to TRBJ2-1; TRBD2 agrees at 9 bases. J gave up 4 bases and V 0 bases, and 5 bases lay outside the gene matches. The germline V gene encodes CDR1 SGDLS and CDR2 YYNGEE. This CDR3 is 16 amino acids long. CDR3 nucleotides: TGTGCCAGCAGCGTAGGCTTAGCGGGGGCTTACAATGAGCAGTTCTTC. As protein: CASSVGLAGAYNEQFF.

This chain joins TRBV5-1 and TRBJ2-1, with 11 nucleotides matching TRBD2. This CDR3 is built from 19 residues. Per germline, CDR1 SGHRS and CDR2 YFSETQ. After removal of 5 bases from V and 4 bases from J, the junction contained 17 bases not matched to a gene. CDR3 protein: CASSFGALAGATLYNEQFF. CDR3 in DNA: TGCGCCAGCAGTTTTGGTGCACTAGCGGGGGCCACCCTTTACAATGAGCAGTTCTTC.

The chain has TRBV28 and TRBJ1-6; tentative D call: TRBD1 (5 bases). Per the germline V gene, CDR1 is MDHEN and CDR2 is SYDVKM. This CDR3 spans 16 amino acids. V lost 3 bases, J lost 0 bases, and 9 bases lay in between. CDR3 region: CASSFLGDSYNSPLHF. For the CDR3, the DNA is TGTGCCAGCAGTTTTTTGGGGGACTCCTATAATTCACCCCTCCACTTT.

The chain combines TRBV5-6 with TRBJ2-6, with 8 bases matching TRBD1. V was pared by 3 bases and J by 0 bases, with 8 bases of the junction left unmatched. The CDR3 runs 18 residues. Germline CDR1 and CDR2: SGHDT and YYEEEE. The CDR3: CASSSGQGLLSGANVLTF. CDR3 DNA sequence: TGTGCCAGCAGCTCAGGACAGGGCCTGCTCTCTGGGGCCAACGTCCTGACTTTC.

The CDR3 DNA sequence: TGCGCCAGCAGCAACACCGGGACAGGGGCCTACGAGCAGTACTTC. The encoded protein is CASSNTGTGAYEQYF. The chain is built from TRBV5-1 and TRBJ2-7, with 10 bases identical to TRBD1. This CDR3 has 15 residues. Germline-derived CDR1 and CDR2 are SGHRS and YFSETQ. Trimming at V came to 4 bases and at J to 2 bases, leaving 6 bases not matched to a gene.

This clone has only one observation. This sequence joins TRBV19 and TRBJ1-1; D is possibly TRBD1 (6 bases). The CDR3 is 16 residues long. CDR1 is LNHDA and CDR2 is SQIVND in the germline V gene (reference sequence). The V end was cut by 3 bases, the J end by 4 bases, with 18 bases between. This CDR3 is CASSMQGGDVGTEAFF. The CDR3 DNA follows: TGTGCCAGTAGTATGCAAGGGGGGGATGTTGGCACTGAAGCTTTCTTT.

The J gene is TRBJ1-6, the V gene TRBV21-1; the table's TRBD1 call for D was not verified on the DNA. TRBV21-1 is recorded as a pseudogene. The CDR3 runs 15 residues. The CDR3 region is CASSNRDRGPSPLHF. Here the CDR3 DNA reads TGTGCCAGCAGCAACCGGGACAGGGGGCCGTCACCCCTCCACTTT.

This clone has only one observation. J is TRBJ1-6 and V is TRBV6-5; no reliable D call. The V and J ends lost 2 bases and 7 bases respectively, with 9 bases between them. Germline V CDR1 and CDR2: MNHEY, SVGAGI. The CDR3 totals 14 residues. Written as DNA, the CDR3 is TGTGCCAGCAGTTACGCTGGAGTAAATTCACCCCTCCACTTT. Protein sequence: CASSYAGVNSPLHF.

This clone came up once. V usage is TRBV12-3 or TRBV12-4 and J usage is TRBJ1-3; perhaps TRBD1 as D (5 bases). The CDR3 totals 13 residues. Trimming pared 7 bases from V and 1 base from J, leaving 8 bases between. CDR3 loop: CASKQASGNTIYF. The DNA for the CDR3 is TGTGCCAGCAAACAGGCATCTGGAAACACCATATATTTT.

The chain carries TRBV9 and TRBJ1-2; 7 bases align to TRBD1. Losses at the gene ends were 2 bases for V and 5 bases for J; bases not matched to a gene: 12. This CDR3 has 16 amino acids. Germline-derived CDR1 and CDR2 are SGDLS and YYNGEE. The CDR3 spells CASSVTAEGAAYGYTF. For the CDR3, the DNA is TGTGCCAGCAGCGTCACAGCGGAGGGGGCGGCTTATGGCTACACCTTC.

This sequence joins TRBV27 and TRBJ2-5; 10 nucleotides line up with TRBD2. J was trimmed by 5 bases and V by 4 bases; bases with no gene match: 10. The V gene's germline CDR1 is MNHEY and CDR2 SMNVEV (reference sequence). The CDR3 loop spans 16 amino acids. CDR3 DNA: TGTGCCAGCAGTTCTAGCGGGGGCGCCAGGCGTGAGACCCAGTACTTC. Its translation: CASSSSGGARRETQYF.

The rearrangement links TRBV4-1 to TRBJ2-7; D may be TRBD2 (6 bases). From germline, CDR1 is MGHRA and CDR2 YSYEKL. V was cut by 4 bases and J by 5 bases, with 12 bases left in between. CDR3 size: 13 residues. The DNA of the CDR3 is TGCGCCAGCAGCCCCCTCCGGGGGAACGAGCAGTACTTC. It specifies CASSPLRGNEQYF.

The CDR3 sequence is CASSLEGNTEAFF. The DNA of the CDR3 is TGTGCCAGCAGCTTAGAGGGGAACACTGAAGCTTTCTTT. The V and J genes are TRBV7-3 and TRBJ1-1; D uncertain. The CDR3 is made up of 13 amino acids. Germline lookup yields CDR1 SGHTA and CDR2 FQGTGA. V lost 2 bases and J lost 1, with 5 bases in between.

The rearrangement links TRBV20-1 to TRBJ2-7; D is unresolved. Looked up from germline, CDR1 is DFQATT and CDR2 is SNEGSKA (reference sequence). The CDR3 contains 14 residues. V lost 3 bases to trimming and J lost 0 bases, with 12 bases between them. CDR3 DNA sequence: TGCAGTGCTAGTAAGGGCGGTGTCTCCTACGAGCAGTACTTC. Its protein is CSASKGGVSYEQYF.

CDR3 residues: CASSQLLQGAPYEQYF. CDR3 nucleotides: TGTGCCAGCAGCCAGTTACTACAGGGGGCACCCTACGAGCAGTACTTC. The chain employs TRBV3-1 (or the pseudogene TRBV3-2) and TRBJ2-7; 9 nucleotides agree with TRBD1. The germline V gene encodes CDR1 LGHDT and CDR2 YNNKEL (reference sequence). V shed 3 bases and J 2 bases; nucleotides not matched to a gene: 8. The CDR3 contains 16 residues.

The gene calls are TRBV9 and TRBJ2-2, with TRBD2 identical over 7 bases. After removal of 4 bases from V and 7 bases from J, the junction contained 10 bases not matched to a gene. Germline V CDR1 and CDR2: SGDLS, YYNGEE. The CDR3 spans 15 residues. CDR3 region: CASSPTAGVSGELFF. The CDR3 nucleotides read TGTGCCAGCAGCCCCACGGCGGGGGTGAGCGGGGAGCTGTTTTTT.

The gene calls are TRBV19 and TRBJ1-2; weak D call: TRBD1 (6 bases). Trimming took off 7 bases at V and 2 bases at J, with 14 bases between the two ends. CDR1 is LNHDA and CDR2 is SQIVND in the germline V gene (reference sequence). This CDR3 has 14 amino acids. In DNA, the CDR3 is TGTGCCAGTACCACGACAGGTGGGAACTATGGCTACACCTTC. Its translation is CASTTTGGNYGYTF.

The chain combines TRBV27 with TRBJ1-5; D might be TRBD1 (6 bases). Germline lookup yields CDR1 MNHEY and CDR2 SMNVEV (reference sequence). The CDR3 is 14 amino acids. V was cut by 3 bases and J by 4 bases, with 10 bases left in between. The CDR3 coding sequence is TGTGCCAGCAGTTTTTCAGGACAGAATCAGCCCCAGCATTTT. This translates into CASSFSGQNQPQHF.

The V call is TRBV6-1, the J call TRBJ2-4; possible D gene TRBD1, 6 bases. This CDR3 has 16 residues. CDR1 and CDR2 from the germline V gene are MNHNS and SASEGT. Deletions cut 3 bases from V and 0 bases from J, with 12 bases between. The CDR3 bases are TGTGCCAGCAGTGACGGACAGACTCTAGCCAAAAACATTCAGTACTTC. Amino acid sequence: CASSDGQTLAKNIQYF.

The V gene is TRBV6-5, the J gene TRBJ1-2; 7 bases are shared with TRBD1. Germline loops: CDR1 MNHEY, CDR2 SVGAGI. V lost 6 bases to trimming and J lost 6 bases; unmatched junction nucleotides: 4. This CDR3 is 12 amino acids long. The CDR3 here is CASRRDSHGYTF. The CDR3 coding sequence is TGTGCCAGCAGACGGGACAGTCATGGCTACACCTTC.

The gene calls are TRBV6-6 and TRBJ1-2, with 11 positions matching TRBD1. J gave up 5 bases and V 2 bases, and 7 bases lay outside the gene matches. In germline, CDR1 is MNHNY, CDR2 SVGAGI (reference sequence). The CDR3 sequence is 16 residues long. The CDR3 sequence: CASSYVRTGGLYGYTF. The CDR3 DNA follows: TGTGCCAGCAGTTACGTCCGGACAGGGGGCCTTTATGGCTACACCTTC.

CDR3 nucleotides: TGTGCCAGCAGTTACTCCTTACAGGGGGGAGATGAGCAGTACGTC. The encoded protein is CASSYSLQGGDEQYV. V is TRBV6-6 and J is TRBJ2-7, with 8 bases aligning to TRBD1. This CDR3 region has 15 residues. V lost 0 bases to trimming and J lost 7 bases; unmatched junction nucleotides: 8. Germline V gives CDR1 MNHNY, CDR2 SVGAGI (reference sequence).

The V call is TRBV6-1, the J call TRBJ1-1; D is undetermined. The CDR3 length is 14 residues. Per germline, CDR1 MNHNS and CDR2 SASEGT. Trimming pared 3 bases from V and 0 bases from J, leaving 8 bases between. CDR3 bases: TGTGCCAGCAGTGAGTACATCTTGAACACTGAAGCTTTCTTT. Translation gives CASSEYILNTEAFF.

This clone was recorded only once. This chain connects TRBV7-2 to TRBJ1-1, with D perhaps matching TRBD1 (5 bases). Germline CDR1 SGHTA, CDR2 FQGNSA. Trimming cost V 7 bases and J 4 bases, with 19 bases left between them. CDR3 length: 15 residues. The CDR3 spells CASTLGAGLFTEAFF. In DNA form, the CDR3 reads TGTGCCAGCACCCTAGGGGCGGGTCTCTTCACTGAAGCTTTCTTT.

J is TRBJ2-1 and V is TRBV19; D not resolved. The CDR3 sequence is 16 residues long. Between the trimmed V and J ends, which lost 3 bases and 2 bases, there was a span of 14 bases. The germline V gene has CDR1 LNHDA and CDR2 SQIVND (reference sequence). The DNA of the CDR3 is TGTGCCAGTAGTATCGCCTACCCCCCAACCTACAATGAGCAGTTCTTC. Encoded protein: CASSIAYPPTYNEQFF.

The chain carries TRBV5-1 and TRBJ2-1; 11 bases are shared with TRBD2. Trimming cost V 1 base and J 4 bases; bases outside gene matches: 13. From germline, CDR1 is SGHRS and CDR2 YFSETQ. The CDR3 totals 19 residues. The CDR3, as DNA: TGCGCCAGCAGCTTGACTAGCGGGGGCCCGTCCACCTCATACAATGAGCAGTTCTTC. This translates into CASSLTSGGPSTSYNEQFF.